The present T cell receptor (beta chain) was sequenced within a study of technical replicates of blood from a handful of donors (TCRdb year 2017). About this clone: Its cognate antigen has yet to be identified. No quality values exist for individual bases; no much larger clone is one base distant.

The library was made by the immunoSEQ multiplex PCR assay. This immuneACCESS table, as held by TCRdb, lists in-frame sequences with V and J called but not all clones. Of the missing ones, under half trace to an unresolved V gene in checked studies; the others have no known cause. This sample lists some 90,000 clones; 85% to 95% were detected once. The ten top clones hold about 0.35% of the sample. CDR1 and CDR2 (SGDLS, YYNGEE) derive from the germline V gene. Clipping removes 3 bases from V and 5 bases from J, with 11 as the unmatched junction base count. From the cysteine through the phenylalanine, the CDR3 covers 17 amino acids. The CDR3 DNA has 51 bases and is translated from base 1.

The receptor was isolated from a human donor in good health. The chain employs TRBV9 and TRBJ2-2, with 9 middle bases fitting TRBD1. What was sequenced was T cells isolated from PBMCs. The nucleotide sequence is given as TGTGCCAGCAGCGCAGGAACGACAGGGGGTTTAACCGGGGAGCTGTTTTTT. This yields the protein CASSAGTTGGLTGELFF. Reference TRBV9 and TRBJ2-2 proteins supply the regions before and after the CDR3; the full variable domain is: DSGVTQTPKHLITATGQRVTLRCSPRSGDLSVYWYQQSLDQGLQFLIQYYNGEERAKGNILERFSAQQFPDLHSELNLSSLELGDSALYFCASSAGTTGGLTGELFFGEGSRLTVL.